This is a list of T cell receptor beta chains from one sample in a study of blood T cell repertoires in COVID-19. Measured with immunoSEQ multiplex PCR; TCRdb has only the in-frame clones, and not every one. The sample has 150,000 to 200,000 clones; around 85% are singletons. Sample: peripheral blood. The receptors derive from a human donor with acute or convalescent COVID-19. The donor label of this sample is uncertain. Each CDR3 is given with its conserved first and last residue. The D gene is left open where the match is weak. Rows may omit the clone size; those that give it use once, few, many or a size class.

size	length	D	V	J	DNA	CDR3
.	16	TRBD2	TRBV5-1	TRBJ2-4	TGCGCCAGCAGCTTACGTAAGACTAGCGGGGGCAGCATTCAGTACTTC	CASSLRKTSGGSIQYF
.	13	TRBD1	TRBV30	TRBJ1-5	TGTGCCTGGGAACAGGACAGGTATCAGCCCCAGCATTTT	CAWEQDRYQPQHF
.	13	.	TRBV7-2	TRBJ2-3	TGTGCCAGCAGCCCCCGGGTAGCAGATACGCAGTATTTT	CASSPRVADTQYF
.	16	.	TRBV27	TRBJ1-1	TGTGCCAGCAGTTTAGAATGGGACTCCAGGTACACTGAAGCTTTCTTT	CASSLEWDSRYTEAFF
once	11	.	TRBV18	TRBJ2-3	TGTGCCAGCTCACTTGACAGAAGTACGTATTTT	CASSLDRSTYF
.	15	.	TRBV5-6	TRBJ1-1	TGTGCCAGCAGCTTGAGAGGGTTTGAGGACACTGAAGCTTTCTTT	CASSLRGFEDTEAFF
.	14	.	TRBV3-1/TRBV3-2	TRBJ2-1	TGTGCCAGCAGCCAAGATTACACCAACAATGAGCAGTTCTTC	CASSQDYTNNEQFF
.	13	.	TRBV3-1/TRBV3-2	TRBJ1-5	TGTGCCAGCAGCCAAGCTAGATCTCAGCCCCAGCATTTT	CASSQARSQPQHF
.	14	TRBD1	TRBV5-6	TRBJ2-7	TGTGCCAGCAGCTTCCGGACAGGTCGCTACGAGCAGTACTTC	CASSFRTGRYEQYF
few	16	TRBD1	TRBV6-5	TRBJ1-1	TGTGCCAGCAGTTCCCATTCACAGGGGGCCAACACTGAAGCTTTCTTT	CASSSHSQGANTEAFF
.	18	.	TRBV5-1	TRBJ2-1	TGCGCCAGCAGCTCCCCGTATGGACAGGGAGGGATACTCAATGAGCAGTTCTTC	CASSSPYGQGGILNEQFF
.	14	.	TRBV2	TRBJ1-5	TGTGCCAGCAGTGGCGACAGGAGCAATCAGCCCCAGCATTTT	CASSGDRSNQPQHF
.	15	TRBD1	TRBV7-9	TRBJ1-3	TGTGCCAGCAGCTCCCAGACCTCCCGACAGGGACACATATATTTT	CASSSQTSRQGHIYF
.	14	.	TRBV27	TRBJ1-2	TGTGCCAGCAGTTTCGTCCGGGATCACTATGGCTACACCTTC	CASSFVRDHYGYTF
once	15	.	TRBV5-4	TRBJ1-6	TGTGCCAGCAGCTACCGCGGGCTGGATTTTTCACCCCTCCACTTT	CASSYRGLDFSPLHF
.	15	TRBD1	TRBV27	TRBJ1-6	TGTGCCAGCAGTTCCGGACAGGGGGCGGGTTCACCCCTCCACTTT	CASSSGQGAGSPLHF
.	14	TRBD1	TRBV7-6	TRBJ1-6	TGTGCCAGCAGCTTATCAACTCCCAGGGGGGCCCTCCACTTT	CASSLSTPRGALHF
.	12	.	TRBV29-1	TRBJ1-1	TGCAGCGCCACGCAGCTAGACAGGTACGCTTTCTTT	CSATQLDRYAFF
.	17	.	TRBV4-1	TRBJ2-6	TGCGCCAGCAGCCTGCAGGCGGGCATGACGGGGGCCAACGTCCTGACTTTC	CASSLQAGMTGANVLTF
.	14	TRBD1	TRBV5-5	TRBJ1-3	TGTGCCAGCAGCGTGGGACAGCTGGGAAACACCATATATTTT	CASSVGQLGNTIYF
.	15	TRBD1	TRBV19	TRBJ1-2	TGTGCCAGTAGGGGCGACAGGGGGCGAAACTATGGCTACACCTTC	CASRGDRGRNYGYTF
.	14	.	TRBV7-2	TRBJ1-5	TGTGCCAGCAGCTTAGAACAGGGCAATCAGCCCCAGCATTTT	CASSLEQGNQPQHF
few	14	TRBD1	TRBV30	TRBJ2-7	TGTGCCTGGAGGGTCGGGACAGCGACCTACGAGCAGTACTTC	CAWRVGTATYEQYF
once	13	.	TRBV7-3	TRBJ2-1	TGTGCCAGCAGCCTGCTCGGGAGCAATGAGCAGTTCTTC	CASSLLGSNEQFF
.	13	.	TRBV4-1	TRBJ2-7	TGCGCCAGCAGCCAAGTGACATGGGACGAGCAGTACTTC	CASSQVTWDEQYF
.	14	TRBD1	TRBV6-5	TRBJ1-1	TGTGCCAGCAGTCAGGACAGGGGGCTTTTGCAAGCTTTCTTT	CASSQDRGLLQAFF
.	14	.	TRBV5-1	TRBJ2-1	TGCGCCAGCAGCTTGATGCAGGGGGGCAATGAGCAGTTCTTC	CASSLMQGGNEQFF
.	15	TRBD1	TRBV30	TRBJ1-1	TGTGCCTGGAGTCTCCCCGCCACAGGGGGCACTGAAGCTTTCTTT	CAWSLPATGGTEAFF
.	15	TRBD1	TRBV18	TRBJ1-1	TGTGCCAGCTCACCGCCGAGACAGGGAGGCCTTTCGCCTTTCTTT	CASSPPRQGGLSPFF
.	16	.	TRBV15	TRBJ2-7	TGTGCCACCAGCAGAGATTTAGGGGCAGGGATCTACGAGCAGTACTTC	CATSRDLGAGIYEQYF